Each of the 12 T cell receptor beta chains below was sequenced from the same sample in a study of T cell responses to AZD1222 COVID-19 vaccine. Using immunoSEQ multiplex PCR, the repertoire was profiled, and TCRdb retains in-frame clones only, with some absent. The sample contains more than 70,000 clones, approximately 90% of which appear only once. This material consisted of peripheral blood, taken 28 days after the second AZD1222 dose. Receptor source: an adult who received the AZD1222 COVID-19 vaccine.

The V gene is TRBV12-5, the J gene TRBJ1-5, with 7 bases matching TRBD1. The CDR3 totals 17 residues. CDR1 LGHNT and CDR2 FRNRAP come from the germline V gene. J was trimmed by 2 bases and V by 0 bases; bases with no gene match: 7. The CDR3 protein is CASGLVVDRVGNQPQHF. The CDR3 nucleotides are TGTGCTAGTGGTTTGGTGGTTGACAGGGTGGGCAATCAGCCCCAGCATTTT. Variable domain in full (rest from reference TRBV12-5 and TRBJ1-5): DARVTQTPRHKVTEMGQEVTMRCQPILGHNTVFWYRQTMMQGLELLAYFRNRAPLDDSGMPKDRFSAEMPDATLATLKIQPSEPRDSAVYFCASGLVVDRVGNQPQHFGDGTRLSIL.

The J gene is TRBJ2-7, the V gene TRBV6-2 or TRBV6-3, with D unclear. V lost 4 bases and J 1 base, leaving 11 bases between the germline ends. The CDR3 contains 14 residues. Per the germline V gene, CDR1 is MNHEY and CDR2 is SVGEGT. The CDR3 region is CASSSAGSSYEQYF. Here the CDR3 DNA reads TGTGCCAGCAGTTCGGCAGGCTCATCCTACGAGCAGTACTTC.

The chain is built from TRBV14 and TRBJ1-3; the D gene is possibly TRBD1 (5 bases). With 2 bases removed from V and 13 bases from J, the gap between germline ends came to 12 bases. Germline CDR1 and CDR2: SGHDN and FVKESK. The CDR3 is 12 amino acids. The CDR3: CASSQTRRGIYF. Here the CDR3 DNA reads TGTGCCAGCAGCCAAACCCGACGGGGGATATATTTT. Using reference TRBV14 and TRBJ1-3 for the parts outside the CDR3, the full variable domain is EAGVTQFPSHSVIEKGQTVTLRCDPISGHDNLYWYRRVMGKEIKFLLHFVKESKQDESGMPNNRFLAERTGGTYSTLKVQPAELEDSGVYFCASSQTRRGIYFGEGSWLTVV.

This sequence joins TRBV5-1 and TRBJ2-5; D is perhaps TRBD2 (5 bases). This CDR3 has 12 amino acids. Germline loops: CDR1 SGHRS, CDR2 YFSETQ. Trimming took off 4 bases at V and 5 bases at J, with 9 bases between the two ends. CDR3 amino acids: CASSLSGETQYF. CDR3 DNA sequence: TGCGCCAGCAGCCTCTCGGGGGAGACCCAGTACTTC.

In this sample, this clone turned up once. The V gene is TRBV12-5, the J gene TRBJ2-2, with 7 bases aligning to TRBD1. The CDR3 is 15 residues long. Germline V gives CDR1 LGHNT, CDR2 FRNRAP. V lost 7 bases and J lost 0; bases outside the gene matches: 5. CDR3 protein: CASAPGTANTGELFF. For the CDR3, the DNA is TGTGCTAGTGCTCCCGGGACAGCGAACACCGGGGAGCTGTTTTTT.

The chain uses TRBV27 and TRBJ1-6; TRBD1 agrees at 7 bases. The trim removed 3 bases at V and 7 bases at J, leaving 0 bases unmatched. CDR3 size: 13 residues. In germline, CDR1 is MNHEY, CDR2 SMNVEV (reference sequence). CDR3 DNA sequence: TGTGCCAGCAGTTTCAGGGGGAATTCACCCCTCCACTTT. This translates into CASSFRGNSPLHF.

The V gene is TRBV13, the J gene TRBJ1-5; no reliable D call. Looked up from germline, CDR1 is PRHDT and CDR2 is FYEKMQ (reference sequence). There are 14 residues in the CDR3. Trimming took off 0 bases at V and 1 base at J, with 4 bases between the two ends. CDR3 nucleotides: TGTGCCAGCAGCTTAGGGCAGAGCAATCAGCCCCAGCATTTT. Amino acids: CASSLGQSNQPQHF.

This clone occurred once. This sequence joins TRBV5-4 and TRBJ2-2; TRBD2 matches 7 bases. The germline gives CDR1 SGHNT, CDR2 YYREEE (reference sequence). After removal of 4 bases from V and 2 bases from J, the junction contained 11 bases not matched to a gene. This CDR3 spans 17 amino acids. CDR3 residues: CASSGESTSPNTGELFF. The CDR3 region has the DNA TGTGCCAGCAGCGGGGAATCGACTAGCCCTAACACCGGGGAGCTGTTTTTT.

The chain employs TRBV5-1 and TRBJ2-1; no reliable D call. CDR3 length: 13 amino acids. CDR1 and CDR2 (germline): SGHRS, YFSETQ. V was pared by 0 bases and J by 5 bases, with 6 bases between. Written as DNA, the CDR3 is TGCGCCAGCAGCTTGGCCAGGCACAATGAGCAGTTCTTC. Translating it yields CASSLARHNEQFF.

The CDR3 region has the DNA TGTGCCAGCTCCCAACGGGGCGGGGGCACTTCACCCCTCCACTTT. The encoded protein is CASSQRGGGTSPLHF. The chain combines TRBV6-5 with TRBJ1-6; weak D call: TRBD1 (6 bases). V lost 8 bases and J lost 9, with 20 bases in between. Germline V CDR1 and CDR2: MNHEY, SVGAGI. This CDR3 has 15 amino acids.

The chain joins TRBV28 to TRBJ1-1; D is uncertain. This CDR3 comprises 15 residues. V was pared by 2 bases and J by 5 bases, with 15 bases between. Germline V gene lookup returns CDR1 MDHEN and CDR2 SYDVKM. DNA of the CDR3: TGTGCCAGCAGTTTAAATCCGGGGATAGTAACTGAAGCTTTCTTT. Translating gives CASSLNPGIVTEAFF.

This clone has only one observation. The gene calls are TRBV4-3 and TRBJ2-3; 9 bases align to TRBD2. Germline-derived CDR1 and CDR2 are LGHNA and YSLEER. The V and J ends lost 3 bases and 2 bases, in that order; junction bases with no gene match: 9. There are 17 residues in the CDR3. The CDR3 is CASSQRISGSTTDTQYF. The DNA for the CDR3 is TGCGCCAGCAGCCAGAGGATTAGCGGGAGCACCACAGATACGCAGTATTTT.